Sequencing of this T cell receptor beta chain was carried out in a study of T-cell memory formation after mild COVID-19. General study results and limits: The pre-infection memory compartment contained some responding clones, suggesting cross-reactive memory joined. Among clones peaking at day 37 in the second wave, SARS-CoV-2 specificity remained unconfirmed.

CDR1 and CDR2 from the germline V gene are SEHNR and FQNEAQ (reference sequence). This CDR3 is built from 14 residues. The V and J ends lost 2 bases and 2 bases respectively, with 6 bases between them. Concerning this clonotype itself: The antigen is unknown.

TCRdb itself ran the 5' RACE reads through MiXCR, one entry per CDR3 protein. The data hold 200,000 to 250,000 distinct CDR3 sequences, with just over 9.5% observed a single time. Sequences were obtained from PBMCs or a T cell subset sorted from them (not recorded which). The genes are TRBV7-9 and TRBJ1-4; D is undetermined. The clonotype was recovered from a man between 18 and 35 years old who had mild COVID-19 (a few samples of this study predate the infection). Cell type and time point are not known. In nucleotides, the CDR3 is TGTGCCAGCAGCTTAACGGGGACTAATGAAAAACTGTTTTTT. It codes for CASSLTGTNEKLFF.